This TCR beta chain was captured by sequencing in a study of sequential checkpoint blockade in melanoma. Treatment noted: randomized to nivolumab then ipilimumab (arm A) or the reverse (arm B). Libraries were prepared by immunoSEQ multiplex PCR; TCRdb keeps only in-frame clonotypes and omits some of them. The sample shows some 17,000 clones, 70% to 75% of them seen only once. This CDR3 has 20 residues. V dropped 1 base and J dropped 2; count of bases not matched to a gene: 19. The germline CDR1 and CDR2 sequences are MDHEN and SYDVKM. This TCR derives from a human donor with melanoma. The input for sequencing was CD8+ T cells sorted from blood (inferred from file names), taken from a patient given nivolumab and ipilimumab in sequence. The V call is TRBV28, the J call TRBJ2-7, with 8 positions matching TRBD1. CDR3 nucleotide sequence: TGTGCCAGCAGTTTATCCCAGCCAAAGAAGGACAGGGTTCGGACCTACGAGCAGTACTTC. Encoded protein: CASSLSQPKKDRVRTYEQYF.